A selection of T cell receptor beta chains follows, all from one sample in a study of T-cell memory formation after mild COVID-19. From the 5' RACE reads, TCRdb called clonotypes with MiXCR, one entry per CDR3 protein. The table shows over 350,000 distinct CDR3 sequences, with 20% to 25% occurring only once. The sequenced material came from PBMCs or a T cell subset sorted from them (not recorded which). The receptors were sampled from an adult woman who had mild COVID-19 (a few samples of this study predate the infection). Cell type and time point are not known. The CDR3 runs from the conserved cysteine through the conserved F or W. A D gene is named only where the DNA matches it firmly. Part of the rows lack a size; the others show once, few, many or a class for expanded clones.

CDR3aa	CDR3nt	abundance	j_gene	v_gene	d_gene
CASSLASYRLDGYTF	TGTGCCAGCAGCTTAGCGTCTTACAGGTTAGATGGCTACACCTTC	few	TRBJ1-2	TRBV7-9	-
CASSLAGGGPGEQFF	TGCGCCAGCAGCTTGGCAGGTGGGGGCCCTGGTGAGCAGTTCTTC	few	TRBJ2-1	TRBV5-1	-
CASSSRNPSGNTIYF	TGTGCCAGCAGCTCACGGAACCCCTCTGGAAACACCATATATTTT	few	TRBJ1-3	TRBV7-9	-
CASSRRRKNTEAFF	TGTGCCAGCTCACGGCGCCGGAAGAACACTGAAGCTTTCTTT	few	TRBJ1-1	TRBV18	-
CASSPDPARVTDTQYF	TGCGCCAGCAGCCCTGATCCGGCCCGGGTGACAGATACGCAGTATTTT	few	TRBJ2-3	TRBV5-1	-
CASRVWEAGQGIYGYTF	TGTGCCAGCAGAGTATGGGAAGCCGGACAGGGAATTTATGGCTACACCTTC	-	TRBJ1-2	TRBV6-5	TRBD1
CASSLFGGRPETQYF	TGTGCCAGCAGCTTATTCGGGGGGCGCCCGGAGACCCAGTACTTC	few	TRBJ2-5	TRBV7-2	-
CSAGGTVNSNQPQHF	TGCAGTGCTGGGGGGACTGTTAATAGCAATCAGCCCCAGCATTTT	-	TRBJ1-5	TRBV20-1	-
CASSLVSVPSYEQYF	TGCGCCAGCAGCTTGGTTAGCGTCCCTTCCTACGAGCAGTACTTC	few	TRBJ2-7	TRBV5-1	-
CASSVDRFTGNTIYF	TGTGCCAGCAGCGTAGACAGGTTTACCGGAAACACCATATATTTT	-	TRBJ1-3	TRBV2	-
CASSQDSSSSYEQYF	TGTGCCAGCAGCCAAGATAGTTCCAGCTCCTACGAGCAGTACTTC	few	TRBJ2-7	TRBV4-2	-
CAWRGRTYEQYF	TGTGCCTGGAGGGGCAGAACCTACGAGCAGTACTTC	-	TRBJ2-7	TRBV30	-
CASSVQRGQPQHF	TGTGCCAGCAGCGTACAGAGGGGTCAGCCCCAGCATTTT	-	TRBJ1-5	TRBV7-8	-
CASSKDECSTGTGGNEQFF	TGTGCCAGCAGCAAAGACGAGTGTTCCACCGGGACAGGGGGCAATGAGCAGTTCTTC	-	TRBJ2-1	TRBV21-1	-
CASSKVLRPGRAKANYGYTF	TGTGCCAGCAGCAAAGTGCTGCGGCCTGGAAGGGCCAAAGCTAACTATGGCTACACCTTC	-	TRBJ1-2	TRBV21-1	-
CASSFLLGSDVLTF	TGTGCCAGCAGCTTTTTATTGGGTAGCGACGTCCTGACTTTC	-	TRBJ2-6	TRBV7-6	-
CSASLRQPYEQYF	TGCAGTGCTAGTCTACGCCAGCCCTACGAGCAGTACTTC	-	TRBJ2-7	TRBV20-1	-
CSVLPPLDPRQYNEQFF	TGCAGCGTCCTCCCCCCGCTAGATCCTCGTCAATACAATGAGCAGTTCTTC	-	TRBJ2-1	TRBV29-1	-
CSVETGHRSYNEQFF	TGCAGCGTTGAAACAGGACACCGCTCCTACAATGAGCAGTTCTTC	few	TRBJ2-1	TRBV29-1	-
CSVELGHPSYNEQFF	TGCAGCGTTGAATTAGGCCACCCTTCCTACAATGAGCAGTTCTTC	-	TRBJ2-1	TRBV29-1	-
CASSVGQESYNSPLHF	TGTGCCAGCAGCGTGGGGCAGGAGAGCTATAATTCACCCCTCCACTTT	few	TRBJ1-6	TRBV9	-
CASSSPPGTDASNEQFF	TGCGCCAGCAGCTCACCGCCCGGGACCGACGCCTCTAATGAGCAGTTCTTC	many	TRBJ2-1	TRBV5-1	-
CASSPPQDREDGYTF	TGTGCCAGCAGCCCGCCTCAGGACAGGGAAGACGGCTACACCTTC	-	TRBJ1-2	TRBV4-2	TRBD1
CATSDFRAGEGSEQFF	TGTGCCACCAGTGATTTTAGGGCGGGAGAGGGTAGTGAGCAGTTCTTC	few	TRBJ2-1	TRBV24-1	TRBD2
CASCPGLHSYNEQFF	TGTGCCAGCTGCCCGGGACTGCACTCCTACAATGAGCAGTTCTTC	-	TRBJ2-1	TRBV3-1	-
CASTPEGLAGMTQYF	TGTGCCAGCACCCCCGAGGGGTTAGCGGGAATGACCCAGTACTTC	-	TRBJ2-5	TRBV6-2/TRBV6-3	TRBD2
CASSYPDSNYGYTF	TGTGCCAGCAGTTACCCGGACAGTAACTATGGCTACACCTTC	-	TRBJ1-2	TRBV6-6	-
CASSLEAGVGNEQFF	TGTGCCAGCAGCTTAGAAGCGGGAGTAGGGAATGAGCAGTTCTTC	-	TRBJ2-1	TRBV11-2	TRBD2
CASSFTPGQGYSEAFF	TGTGCCAGCAGCTTCACTCCGGGACAGGGATATTCTGAAGCTTTCTTT	few	TRBJ1-1	TRBV7-8	TRBD1
CASTVGGRSDTQYF	TGCGCCAGCACGGTCGGGGGGAGATCGGATACGCAGTATTTT	-	TRBJ2-3	TRBV5-1	TRBD2
CASSEAHPRRAEAFF	TGTGCCAGCAGTGAAGCGCATCCACGCAGGGCTGAAGCTTTCTTT	-	TRBJ1-1	TRBV6-1	-
CATSRERASQPQHF	TGTGCCACCAGCAGAGAACGGGCCAGTCAGCCCCAGCATTTT	-	TRBJ1-5	TRBV15	-
CASSLYETEAFF	TGTGCCAGCAGCTTGTATGAGACTGAAGCTTTCTTT	few	TRBJ1-1	TRBV11-2	-
CASSYSGQGGEQYF	TGTGCCAGCAGTTACTCGGGACAGGGTGGCGAGCAGTACTTC	-	TRBJ2-7	TRBV6-5	TRBD1
CASRPGQGNGYTF	TGTGCCAGCAGACCGGGACAGGGCAATGGCTACACCTTC	-	TRBJ1-2	TRBV12-3/TRBV12-4	TRBD1
CATVVALNTGELFF	TGTGCCACGGTAGTAGCGTTGAACACCGGGGAGCTGTTTTTT	few	TRBJ2-2	TRBV6-5	-
CASSFPTGPQETQYF	TGTGCCAGCAGCTTCCCCACGGGACCTCAAGAGACCCAGTACTTC	few	TRBJ2-5	TRBV7-9	-
CASSKATTYEQYF	TGTGCCAGCAGTAAAGCGACGACCTACGAGCAGTACTTC	-	TRBJ2-7	TRBV12-3/TRBV12-4	-
CSARIGRGSETQYF	TGCAGTGCTAGAATCGGCAGGGGATCAGAGACCCAGTACTTC	few	TRBJ2-5	TRBV20-1	-
CASSPPPPGELFF	TGTGCCAGCAGCCCCCCACCGCCCGGGGAGCTGTTTTTT	few	TRBJ2-2	TRBV7-3	-
CASSYSMGNYEQYF	TGTGCCAGCAGTTACTCGATGGGCAACTACGAGCAGTACTTC	-	TRBJ2-7	TRBV6-5	-
CASSRPFRSLGADTQYF	TGTGCCAGCAGCCGCCCGTTCCGGTCCCTAGGCGCAGATACGCAGTATTTT	few	TRBJ2-3	TRBV12-3/TRBV12-4	-
CASSEVDSLRPQHF	TGTGCCAGCAGTGAAGTGGACAGCCTAAGGCCCCAGCATTTT	-	TRBJ1-5	TRBV2	-
CASSSGGGVTLTKNIQYF	TGTGCCAGCAGTTCCGGCGGAGGGGTCACGTTGACCAAAAACATTCAGTACTTC	few	TRBJ2-4	TRBV6-9	-
CAWSGLGQGALVFLSGANVLTF	TGTGCCTGGAGTGGGCTGGGACAGGGGGCTTTAGTGTTTCTCTCTGGGGCCAACGTCCTGACTTTC	few	TRBJ2-6	TRBV30	TRBD1
CSARDRGGLVNSPLHF	TGCAGTGCTAGAGATCGGGGTGGATTAGTGAATTCACCCCTCCACTTT	-	TRBJ1-6	TRBV20-1	-
CASSQTGGPETQYF	TGCGCCAGCAGCCAAACGGGGGGCCCAGAGACCCAGTACTTC	-	TRBJ2-5	TRBV4-1	-
CASSQDYPGLAGLPDTQYF	TGTGCCAGCAGCCAAGATTACCCTGGACTAGCGGGACTGCCAGATACGCAGTATTTT	-	TRBJ2-3	TRBV14	TRBD2
CASNPGKGNTEALF	TGCGCCAGCAACCCAGGGAAGGGAAACACTGAAGCTTTATTT	-	TRBJ1-1	TRBV5-1	-
CASSYSLGTRVTEAFF	TGTGCCAGCAGTTACTCCTTGGGGACTCGGGTGACTGAAGCTTTCTTT	few	TRBJ1-1	TRBV6-5	-
CASSQEVGGGPYEQYF	TGCGCCAGCAGCCAAGAGGTCGGGGGGGGACCCTACGAGCAGTACTTC	-	TRBJ2-7	TRBV4-3	TRBD2
CASSTGVINEQFF	TGTGCCAGCAGTACAGGGGTTATCAATGAGCAGTTCTTC	-	TRBJ2-1	TRBV12-3/TRBV12-4	TRBD1
CASSSGQGEVYSNQPQHF	TGTGCCAGCAGCTCCGGACAGGGGGAGGTGTATAGCAATCAGCCCCAGCATTTT	few	TRBJ1-5	TRBV7-9	TRBD1
CASSQDYRAGDEQYF	TGCGCCAGCAGCCAAGATTACAGGGCTGGCGACGAGCAGTACTTC	few	TRBJ2-7	TRBV4-3	-
CASSLRAGDGEAFF	TGTGCCAGCAGCCTACGAGCTGGGGACGGTGAAGCTTTCTTT	-	TRBJ1-1	TRBV3-1	-
CASSLWEREQYF	TGTGCCAGCAGTTTATGGGAGCGCGAGCAGTACTTC	-	TRBJ2-7	TRBV12-3/TRBV12-4	-
CASSLVYRRDEQFF	TGTGCCAGCAGCTTAGTATACCGGCGTGATGAGCAGTTCTTC	few	TRBJ2-1	TRBV7-6	-
CASSHPGLAGDEQYF	TGTGCCAGCAGCCACCCGGGACTAGCGGGAGACGAGCAGTACTTC	few	TRBJ2-7	TRBV7-9	TRBD2
CSVEGLAHEQYF	TGCAGCGTTGAAGGTTTAGCCCACGAGCAGTACTTC	-	TRBJ2-7	TRBV29-1	-